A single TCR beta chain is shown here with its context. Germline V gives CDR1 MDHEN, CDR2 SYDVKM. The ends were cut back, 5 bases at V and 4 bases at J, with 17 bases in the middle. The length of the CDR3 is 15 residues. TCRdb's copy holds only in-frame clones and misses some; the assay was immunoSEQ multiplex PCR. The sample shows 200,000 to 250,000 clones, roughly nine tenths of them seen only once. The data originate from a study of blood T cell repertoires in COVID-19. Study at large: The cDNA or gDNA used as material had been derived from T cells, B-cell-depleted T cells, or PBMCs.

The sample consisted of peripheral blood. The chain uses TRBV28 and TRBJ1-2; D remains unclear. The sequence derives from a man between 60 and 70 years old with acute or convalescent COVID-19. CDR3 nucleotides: TGTGCCAGCAGTCTATATACCGGGTCGACCTATGGCTACACCTTC. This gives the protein CASSLYTGSTYGYTF.